This T cell receptor beta chain was captured by sequencing in a study of identical twins. In its sample, this clonotype was seen a few times. In TCRdb, the 5' RACE reads were re-called with MiXCR into one record per CDR3 protein. Of about 470,000 distinct CDR3 sequences listed, more than 20% are singletons. Germline V gene sequence: CDR1 SGHKS, CDR2 YYEKEE (reference sequence). The CDR3 length is 16 residues. V shed 0 bases and J shed 5 bases, with 17 bases lying between them. In addition, the sample was reused for a study of T cells expressing NK-cell markers.

This TCR came from a woman younger than 35 in good health. Sequencing input: CD4+ T cells sorted from blood. The V and J genes are TRBV5-5 and TRBJ1-2; no firm D call. CDR3 in DNA: TGTGCCAGCAGCTTGGGAAGGATAACGGTGGGGTATGGCTACACCTTC. The encoded protein is CASSLGRITVGYGYTF.